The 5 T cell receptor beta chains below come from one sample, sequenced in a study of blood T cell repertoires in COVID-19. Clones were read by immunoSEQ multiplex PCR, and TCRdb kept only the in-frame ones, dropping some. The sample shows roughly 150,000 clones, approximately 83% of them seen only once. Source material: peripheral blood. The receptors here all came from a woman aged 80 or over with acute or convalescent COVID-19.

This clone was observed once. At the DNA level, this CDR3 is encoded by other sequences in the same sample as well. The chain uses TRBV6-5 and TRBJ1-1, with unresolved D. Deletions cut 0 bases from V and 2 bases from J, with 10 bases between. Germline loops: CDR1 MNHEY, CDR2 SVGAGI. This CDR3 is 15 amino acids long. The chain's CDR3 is CASSYSSQVNTEAFF. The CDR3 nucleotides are TGTGCCAGCAGTTACTCGTCCCAGGTAAACACTGAAGCTTTCTTT.

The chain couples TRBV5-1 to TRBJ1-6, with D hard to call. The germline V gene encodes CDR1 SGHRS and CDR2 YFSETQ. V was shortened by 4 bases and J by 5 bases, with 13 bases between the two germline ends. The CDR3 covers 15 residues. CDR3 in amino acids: CASSPDSGNNSPLHF. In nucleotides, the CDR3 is TGCGCCAGCAGCCCGGACTCGGGGAATAATTCACCCCTCCACTTT. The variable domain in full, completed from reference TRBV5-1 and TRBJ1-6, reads KAGVTQTPRYLIKTRGQQVTLSCSPISGHRSVSWYQQTPGQGLQFLFEYFSETQRNKGNFPGRFSGRQFSNSRSEMNVSTLELGDSALYLCASSPDSGNNSPLHFGNGTRLTVT.

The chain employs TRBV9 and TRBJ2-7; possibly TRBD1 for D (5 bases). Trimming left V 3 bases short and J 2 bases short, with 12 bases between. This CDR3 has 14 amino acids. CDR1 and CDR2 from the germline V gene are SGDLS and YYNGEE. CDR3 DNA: TGTGCCAGCAGCGCTACAGGAAGTCCCTACGAGCAGTACTTC. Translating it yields CASSATGSPYEQYF.

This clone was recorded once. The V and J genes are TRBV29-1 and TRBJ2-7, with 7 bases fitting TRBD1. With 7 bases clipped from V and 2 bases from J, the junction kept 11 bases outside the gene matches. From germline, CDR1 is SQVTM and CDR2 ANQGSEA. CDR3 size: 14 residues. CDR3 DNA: TGCAGCGGTGCAACCGAGGGGACAGCCTACGAGCAGTACTTC. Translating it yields CSGATEGTAYEQYF.

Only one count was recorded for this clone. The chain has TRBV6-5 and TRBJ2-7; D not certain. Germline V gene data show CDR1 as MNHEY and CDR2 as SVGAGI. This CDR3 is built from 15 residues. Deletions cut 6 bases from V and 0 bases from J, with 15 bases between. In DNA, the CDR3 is TGTGCCAGCAGACGTCACTCGGGTACCTCCTACGAGCAGTACTTC. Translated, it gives CASRRHSGTSYEQYF.